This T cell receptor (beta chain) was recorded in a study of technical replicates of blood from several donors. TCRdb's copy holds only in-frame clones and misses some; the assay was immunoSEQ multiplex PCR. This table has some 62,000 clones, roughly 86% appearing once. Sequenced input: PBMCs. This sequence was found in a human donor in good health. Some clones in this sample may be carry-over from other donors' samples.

CDR3 nucleotide sequence: TGTGCCAGTACCTCGACAGGACCCGAAATCTACGAGCAGTACTTC. Protein product: CASTSTGPEIYEQYF. V gene TRBV7-9 combines with J gene TRBJ2-7; possible D gene TRBD1, 6 bases. Germline V CDR1 and CDR2: SEHNR, FQNEAQ (reference sequence). The CDR3 runs to 15 residues. V lost 9 bases to trimming and J lost 3 bases, with 21 bases between them.